This paragraph covers one T cell receptor beta chain sequence. The antigen is not known. Germline loops: CDR1 MNHEY, CDR2 SVGEGT. Trimming removed 2 bases from V and 8 bases from J, with 12 bases in between. The CDR3 is made up of 13 amino acids. This record comes from a study of post-analysis software for immune sequencing data. Study in general: Recorded disease courses covered relapsing-remitting, secondary progressive and progressive-relapsing multiple sclerosis. Some patients had no subtype annotation. General study results and limits: Four or five TRBV segments were more frequent in patients than controls; TRBV5-6, TRBV5-1 and TRBV20-1 belonged to this group.

TCR beta cDNA libraries had unique molecular identifiers. TCRdb reprocessed the PCR reads via MiXCR and lists one record per CDR3 protein. The data hold more than 450,000 distinct CDR3 sequences, with roughly 34% observed a single time. The sequenced sample consisted of blood. This chain joins TRBV6-2 or TRBV6-3 and TRBJ1-2; D remains unclear. The TCR sequence derives from a girl under 18 with multiple sclerosis. CDR3 nucleotide sequence: TGTGCCAGCAGTTACCCCCGGGGTTTGGGCTACACCTTC. Translated: CASSYPRGLGYTF.